This T cell receptor beta chain was found in a study of beta chain features in type 1 diabetes. Study results and limitations: Possibly, sequencing cDNA over-represented cells that had high TCR expression levels. Naive, central memory and Treg TCRB repertoires appeared more alike in patients than in healthy donors.

The study reverse transcribed the entire isolated RNA, so it sequenced expressed TCRB transcripts. Using immunoSEQ multiplex PCR, the repertoire was profiled, and TCRdb retains in-frame clones only, with some absent. The table lists under 400,000 clones, approximately 15% of them singletons. Ten or more counts support this clone. The antigen remains unidentified. Other DNA sequences within the sample encode an identical CDR3. On average, the one heparinised blood draw given by each donor was around 120 mL. Stem cell-like memory, regulatory, central memory and naive CD4+ cells were sorted via CD45RO/CCR7/CD25/CD127/CD95/CD27. CDR1 and CDR2 (germline): SQVTM, ANQGSEA. V lost 2 bases to trimming and J lost 0 bases, with 2 bases between them. This CDR3 contains 13 residues.

This chain joins TRBV29-1 and TRBJ2-6, with D uncertain. The receptor was isolated from a man aged 25-40 years in good health. The sample was central memory CD4+ T cells from blood. CDR3 in amino acids: CSVESSGANVLTF. The CDR3 DNA follows: TGCAGCGTTGAATCCTCTGGGGCCAACGTCCTGACTTTC.